This TCR beta chain originates from a study of beta chain features in type 1 diabetes. Study as a whole: Examination covered some 99,000,000 sorted cells spanning all samples. General study findings and limits: Researchers could not determine here whether HLA type influences TCRB rearrangement. The naive, central memory and Treg TCRB repertoires showed an apparent similarity that was greater among patients than among healthy donors.

Of the isolated RNA, all was reverse transcribed, and so the sequenced material was expressed TCRB transcripts. An average roughly 3.3 million reads came from naive, central memory and regulatory T cell samples. Using immunoSEQ multiplex PCR, the repertoire was profiled, and TCRdb retains in-frame clones only, with some absent. The data hold about 320,000 clones, with around 15% observed a single time. CDR1 is SGHTA, CDR2 FQGNSA, per germline. The CDR3 is made up of 12 amino acids. V lost 5 bases, J lost 9 bases, and 6 bases stayed unmatched. This clone was counted a few times. Its antigen is not known.

V usage is TRBV7-2 and J usage is TRBJ2-7; 8 bases map to TRBD1. The source material was central memory CD4+ T cells from blood. The source of this sequence is a man younger than 40 in good health. The CDR3 protein is CASSRDRGGQYF. In DNA form, the CDR3 reads TGTGCCAGCAGCCGTGACAGGGGAGGGCAGTACTTC.